The present T cell receptor (beta chain) was sequenced within a study of T cell repertoires in cytomegalovirus infection. As for the study in general: CMV epitopes, recently identified HLA-C-restricted and well-studied HLA-B-restricted, were used. CMV infection together with matching HLA type was indicated by public TCR beta signatures. Study conclusions and caveats: The ex vivo response showed dominance by HLA-C-restricted CMV-specific TCR beta clonotypes. Public TCR beta family frequency separated CMV-and-HLA carriers, including in an independent cohort.

Points on this clonotype: As yet, its antigen is unknown.

TCRdb reanalysed the reads using MiXCR and keeps one entry per CDR3 protein. This table has about 100,000 distinct CDR3 sequences, 25% to 30% appearing once. The CDR3 loop spans 16 amino acids. Looked up from germline, CDR1 is KGHSH and CDR2 is LQKENI. V was pared by 3 bases and J by 6 bases, with 9 bases of the junction left unmatched. The sequences come from CD8+ T cells from cultured PBMCs, collected from culture after CMV antigen stimulation. The source of this sequence is a human donor in good health (CMV status not recorded). Some clones in this sample may be carry-over from other donors' samples. The rearrangement links TRBV18 to TRBJ1-5, with 9 bases lining up with TRBD1. The DNA of the CDR3 is TGTGCCAGCTCACCCGAGGGGACAGGGAAGATTCAGCCCCAGCATTTT. As protein: CASSPEGTGKIQPQHF.